These 15 T cell receptor beta chains were sequenced from one sample in a study of blood T cell repertoires in COVID-19. Sequenced by immunoSEQ multiplex PCR; TCRdb stores in-frame clones only, minus some. The sample holds 300,000 to 350,000 clones; 85% to 90% are singletons and the top ten take just under 9.5%. The sequenced sample consisted of PBMCs or T cells enriched from blood (not recorded which). These receptor sequences come from a woman aged 25 to 45 who had recovered from COVID-19.

The V gene is TRBV5-1, the J gene TRBJ1-1, with D maybe TRBD1 (5 bases). V lost 2 bases to trimming and J lost 1 base, with 9 bases between them. The CDR3 has 14 residues. CDR1 SGHRS and CDR2 YFSETQ come from the germline V gene. The CDR3 sequence: CASSFGGENTEAFF. CDR3 coding DNA: TGCGCCAGCAGCTTCGGAGGGGAGAACACTGAAGCTTTCTTT.

The chain links TRBV7-8 to TRBJ1-1; 11 bases map to TRBD1. The CDR3 covers 15 residues. Germline V gives CDR1 SGHVS, CDR2 FQNEAQ. Trimming cost V 4 bases and J 4 bases; bases outside gene matches: 5. The DNA for the CDR3 is TGTGCCAGCAGCTATCGGACAGGGGGCATCACTGAAGCTTTCTTT. It is translated as CASSYRTGGITEAFF.

This clone showed up just once. The chain has TRBV7-2 and TRBJ1-6; TRBD1 agrees at 7 bases. Germline V lookup: CDR1 SGHTA, CDR2 FQGNSA. J was trimmed by 7 bases and V by 2 bases; bases with no gene match: 5. The CDR3 has 15 amino acids. CDR3 sequence reads: CASSLKDRPNSPLHF. CDR3 sequence (DNA): TGTGCCAGCAGCTTAAAGGACAGGCCAAATTCACCCCTCCACTTT.

The rearrangement links TRBV25-1 to TRBJ1-2, with 9 bases matching TRBD1. Trimming at V came to 6 bases and at J to 2 bases, leaving 1 base not matched to a gene. Germline assignment: CDR1 MGHDK and CDR2 SYGVNS. The CDR3 is 13 amino acids. CDR3 in DNA: TGTGCCAGCAGCGGACAGGGGAACTATGGCTACACCTTC. Translated, it gives CASSGQGNYGYTF.

The J gene is TRBJ2-3, the V gene TRBV5-1; a weak D match, TRBD2 (5 bases). Germline V gene data show CDR1 as SGHRS and CDR2 as YFSETQ. The V gene lost 2 bases and the J gene lost 1 base, with 8 bases spanning the gap. The CDR3 extends over 14 amino acids. The CDR3 region is CASSFYGGTDTQYF. In DNA form, the CDR3 reads TGCGCCAGCAGCTTTTACGGGGGCACAGATACGCAGTATTTT.

This clone has just a few counts. The chain uses TRBV7-6 and TRBJ2-5; perhaps TRBD1 as D (5 bases). Trimming stripped 5 bases from V and 2 bases from J, with 9 bases between. The germline V gene encodes CDR1 SGHVS and CDR2 FNYEAQ. The CDR3 length is 13 residues. The CDR3 reads CASSLDTQETQYF. CDR3 DNA: TGTGCCAGCAGCCTGGACACACAAGAGACCCAGTACTTC.

The V call is TRBV5-1, the J call TRBJ2-1; D unclear. The CDR3 has 11 residues. Trimming shortened V by 0 bases and J by 10 bases, and 5 bases separated the two germline ends. The V gene's germline CDR1 is SGHRS and CDR2 YFSETQ. The CDR3 DNA is TGCGCCAGCAGCTTGGAGCACGAGCAGTTCTTC. Its translation: CASSLEHEQFF.

The V call is TRBV6-5, the J call TRBJ2-7; 8 positions match TRBD1. The germline V gene has CDR1 MNHEY and CDR2 SVGAGI. V was clipped by 0 bases and J by 5 bases; unmatched bases: 6. The CDR3 is 15 residues long. CDR3 protein: CASSYSDRASHEQYF. In nucleotides, the CDR3 is TGTGCCAGCAGTTACTCGGACAGGGCGTCACACGAGCAGTACTTC.

The chain couples TRBV2 to TRBJ2-7; D not certain. This CDR3 has 12 residues. V was clipped by 8 bases and J by 5 bases, with 13 bases between them. Germline CDR1 is SNHLY and CDR2 is FYNNEI. This CDR3 is CASQVIVNEQYF. The CDR3 bases are TGTGCCAGCCAGGTGATAGTAAACGAGCAGTACTTC.

The V gene is TRBV5-1, the J gene TRBJ1-1; tentatively, D is TRBD1 (5 bases). Looked up from germline, CDR1 is SGHRS and CDR2 is YFSETQ. V lost 3 bases to trimming and J lost 1 base, with 10 bases between them. CDR3 length: 14 amino acids. The CDR3 sequence: CASSSQTANTEAFF. The CDR3 nucleotides read TGCGCCAGCAGCTCACAGACAGCGAACACTGAAGCTTTCTTT.

The chain employs TRBV19 and TRBJ2-5; 7 bases align to TRBD2. The V and J ends lost 1 base and 5 bases, in that order; junction bases with no gene match: 7. This CDR3 spans 15 amino acids. The germline V gene has CDR1 LNHDA and CDR2 SQIVND (reference sequence). The CDR3 is CASSIGAGVVETQYF. In DNA form, the CDR3 reads TGTGCCAGTAGTATAGGGGCGGGAGTTGTGGAGACCCAGTACTTC.

The V and J genes are TRBV9 and TRBJ2-3; 10 nucleotides match TRBD2. CDR1 is SGDLS and CDR2 is YYNGEE in the germline V gene. This CDR3 comprises 16 residues. V shed 4 bases and J 0 bases; nucleotides not matched to a gene: 5. The CDR3 sequence: CASSPIAGGSTDTQYF. For the CDR3, the DNA is TGTGCCAGCAGCCCCATAGCGGGAGGAAGCACAGATACGCAGTATTTT.

The chain carries TRBV6-4 and TRBJ1-2; TRBD1 might be the D (6 bases). Germline CDR1 reads MRHNA; CDR2 reads SNTAGT. CDR3 length: 14 amino acids. Trimming cost V 7 bases and J 4 bases, with 16 bases left between them. The CDR3 region is CASNPGTSGYGYTF. CDR3 DNA: TGTGCCAGCAACCCGGGGACAAGCGGCTATGGCTACACCTTC.

The chain recombines TRBV27 with TRBJ1-1; unclear D gene. Germline V gives CDR1 MNHEY, CDR2 SMNVEV (reference sequence). Trimming cost V 1 base and J 2 bases, with 17 bases left between them. CDR3 length equals 17 residues. The CDR3 nucleotides read TGTGCCAGCAGTTTATATTTTGATGCCTACCTTAACACTGAAGCTTTCTTT. Protein sequence: CASSLYFDAYLNTEAFF.

The V call is TRBV1, the J call TRBJ2-5; the D call in the table, TRBD2, was not verified against the DNA. TRBV1 is termed a pseudogene. CDR3 size: 17 residues. This CDR3 is CTSSPLLSGMYQETQYF. The DNA for the CDR3 is TGCACCAGCAGCCCCCTTTTGAGCGGAATGTACCAAGAGACCCAGTACTTC.